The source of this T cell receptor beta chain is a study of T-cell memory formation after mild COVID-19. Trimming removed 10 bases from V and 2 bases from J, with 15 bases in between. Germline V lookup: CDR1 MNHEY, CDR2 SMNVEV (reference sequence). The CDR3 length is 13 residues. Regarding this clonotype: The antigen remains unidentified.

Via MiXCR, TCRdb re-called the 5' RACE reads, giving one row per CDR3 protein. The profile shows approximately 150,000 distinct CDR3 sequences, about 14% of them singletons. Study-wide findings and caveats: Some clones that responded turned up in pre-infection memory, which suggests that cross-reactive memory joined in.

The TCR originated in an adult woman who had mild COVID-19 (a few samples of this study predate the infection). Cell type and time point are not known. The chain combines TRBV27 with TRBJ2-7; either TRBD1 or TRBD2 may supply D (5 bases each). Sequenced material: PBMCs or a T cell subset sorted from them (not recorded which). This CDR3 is CATRRDGPYEQYF. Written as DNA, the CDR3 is TGTGCCACCCGACGGGACGGACCCTACGAGCAGTACTTC.